A selection of T cell receptor beta chains follows, all from one sample in a study of regulatory T cells in long-lasting Graves disease. Using its own MiXCR run on the multiplex PCR reads, TCRdb lists one record per CDR3 protein. The data hold roughly 500,000 distinct CDR3 sequences, with roughly 13% observed a single time. This same sample was also taken into another study, of T cells in Graves' hyperthyroidism and ophthalmopathy.

The sample in question was peripheral blood mononuclear cells (PBMCs), obtained at new diagnosis, from a patient treated with antithyroid drugs. These receptors came from a man in his thirties or forties with Graves disease. Each CDR3 is given with its conserved first and last residue. A D gene is named only where the DNA matches it firmly. Only part of the rows carry a size: once, few, many, or a class if the clone is expanded.

CDR3 DNA	CDR3 protein	D gene	clone size	V gene	J gene
TGCAGCGTTGTTAGGTCAGGGTACGGTGGGGCCAACGTCCTGACTTTC	CSVVRSGYGGANVLTF	NA	many	TRBV29-1	TRBJ2-6
TGTGCCAGCACAAAGCGGGGGTTGATGCGGGAGGAGTACGAGCAGTACTTC	CASTKRGLMREEYEQYF	TRBD2	NA	TRBV7-9	TRBJ2-7
TGCAGCGTCCTTACCCCGGGAGACTACGAGCAGTACTTC	CSVLTPGDYEQYF	NA	many	TRBV29-1	TRBJ2-7
TGTGCCAGCAGCACCAGGGGGCAAAAGAGTTCACCCCTCCACTTT	CASSTRGQKSSPLHF	TRBD1	few	TRBV5-4	TRBJ1-6
TGTGCCAGCAGTGCCCCAGGTTATAACACTGAAGCTTTCTTT	CASSAPGYNTEAFF	NA	many	TRBV6-1	TRBJ1-1
TGTGCCAGTAAAGAGCAAATAAATGAAAAACTGTTTTTT	CASKEQINEKLFF	NA	few	TRBV19	TRBJ1-4
TGTGCCAGCAGCTCAAAGACTTGGTGGAATGAGCAGTTCTTC	CASSSKTWWNEQFF	NA	NA	TRBV9	TRBJ2-1
TGTGCCAGCAGTTTTCTCACCTGGACTAGCGGGAGTAATGAGCAGTTCTTC	CASSFLTWTSGSNEQFF	TRBD2	many	TRBV12-3/TRBV12-4	TRBJ2-1
TGCGCCAGCAGCTTCTCTTCGATCGCTAGCGGGATCACTTACGAGCAGTACTTC	CASSFSSIASGITYEQYF	TRBD2	many	TRBV5-1	TRBJ2-7
TGTGCCAGTCGTCTAGGCAATGAGCAGTTCTTC	CASRLGNEQFF	NA	many	TRBV6-2/TRBV6-3	TRBJ2-1